This T cell receptor (beta chain) was sequenced during a study of blood T cell repertoires in COVID-19. Study as a whole: The United States, Italy and Spain were the sources of the acute and convalescent COVID-19 samples.

The germline V and J ends were trimmed by 4 bases and 2 bases, with 12 bases remaining between them. The germline CDR1 and CDR2 sequences are KGHDR and SFDVKD. This CDR3 has 15 residues. Per the original methods: For nucleated cells, counts were estimated from reference gene primer amplification. The protocol was immunoSEQ multiplex PCR, while the TCRdb copy is restricted to in-frame clones and leaves out a portion. The DNA was the basis for D and trimming; V, J and clone size are from that table. The sample shows 20,000 to 25,000 clones, approximately 80% of them seen only once. The V and J genes are TRBV24-1 and TRBJ2-3; TRBD2 might be the D (6 bases). The sample comprised peripheral blood. The receptor's source is an elderly man with active or convalescent COVID-19. The CDR3 sequence: CATSESGDFTDTQYF. In DNA, the CDR3 is TGTGCCACCAGTGAGTCGGGGGACTTCACAGATACGCAGTATTTT.